The rows below give T cell receptor beta chains drawn from one sample of a study of T cell changes during pregnancy in multiple sclerosis. Assay used: immunoSEQ multiplex PCR; TCRdb lists only in-frame clones, some missing. The sample has about 110,000 clones, 85% to 95% seen once. Here the sequenced sample was peripheral blood, taken in the third trimester of pregnancy. These receptors were collected from a female donor in good health, enrolled as a control in a pregnancy study. Each CDR3 is given with its conserved first and last residue. Each record gives: clone size, V gene, CDR3 protein. Some rows mark clone size as missing; the rest say once, few, many or name a class of expanded clone.

>-|TRBV6-6
CASSVMRQTTYEQYF
>-|TRBV5-1
CASSLEGQPIYGYTF
>-|TRBV5-4
CASSSTGSNEKLFF
>-|TRBV5-4
CASRGLTGELFF
>-|TRBV13
CASSPLGAAGSQETQYF
>once|TRBV30
CAWSAGSGNTIYF
>-|TRBV7-8
CASSLAQERIAEQYF
>-|TRBV11-3
CASSLTGDEAFF
>-|TRBV14
CASSLQTATNEKLFF
>-|TRBV6-5
CASSYRNFYEQYF
>-|TRBV9
CAPSGGRTDTQYF
>-|TRBV15
CATSRDSQETQYF
>-|TRBV19
CASSIRTGGEKLFF
>-|TRBV9
CASREGLAGSAYNEQFF
>-|TRBV10-3
CAINQGQGPYEQYF
>-|TRBV7-2
CASSLSPTGIIGYTF
>-|TRBV11-3
CASRNGVIGNEQYF
>-|TRBV5-4
CASSMDRVGNTIYF
>-|TRBV9
CASRAGGSGGELFF
>-|TRBV6-4
CASSAGGHTNTGELFF
>-|TRBV19
CASKNGGDTGELFF
>once|TRBV5-1
CASSLPSLNTEAFF
>-|TRBV7-9
CASSTFPGQGDHQPQHF
>-|TRBV19
CASSIDREYGYTF
>-|TRBV30
CAWGRGLAGYNEQFF
>-|TRBV28
CASSSQGYGYTF
>once|TRBV7-2
CASSLGQVNTEAFF
>-|TRBV27
CASSNPSAGGPETQYF
>-|TRBV29-1
CSVVGDSYEQYF
>-|TRBV30
CAWSRTNNSPLHF
>-|TRBV6-1
CASSDEGGVTEAFF
>once|TRBV6-1
CASCEAAGQYF
>-|TRBV19
CASSPRDNEQFF
>-|TRBV30
CAWSVPRQGREKLFF
>-|TRBV19
CASSIQGVAEAFF
>-|TRBV6-5
CASSTGQGAQEQYF
>-|TRBV6-1
CASQAGGSYEQYF
>-|TRBV9
CASSITSGLPGEQYF
>-|TRBV6-5
CASSYDREAGNTIYF